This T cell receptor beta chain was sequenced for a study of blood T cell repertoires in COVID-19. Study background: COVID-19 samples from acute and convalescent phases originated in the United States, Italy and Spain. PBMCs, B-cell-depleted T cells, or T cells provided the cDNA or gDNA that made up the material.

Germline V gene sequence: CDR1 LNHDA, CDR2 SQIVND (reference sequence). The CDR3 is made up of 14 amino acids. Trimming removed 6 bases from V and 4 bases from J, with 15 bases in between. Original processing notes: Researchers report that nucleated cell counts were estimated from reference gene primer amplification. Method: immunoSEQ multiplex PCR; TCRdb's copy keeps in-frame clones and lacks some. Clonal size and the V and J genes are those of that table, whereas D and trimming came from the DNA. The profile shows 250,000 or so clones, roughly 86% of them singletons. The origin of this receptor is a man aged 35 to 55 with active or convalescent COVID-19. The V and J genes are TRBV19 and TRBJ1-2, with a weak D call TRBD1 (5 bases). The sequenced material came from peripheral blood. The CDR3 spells CASRRAGGGYGYTF. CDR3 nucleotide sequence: TGTGCCAGTAGACGTGCGGGGGGTGGCTATGGCTACACCTTC.